The rows below give T cell receptor beta chains drawn from one sample of a study of PD-1 blockade in classical Hodgkin lymphoma. Method: immunoSEQ multiplex PCR; TCRdb's copy keeps in-frame clones and lacks some. The profile covers around 23,000 clones, with around nine tenths appearing a single time and 6.8% taken by the ten largest. The sequencing input was CD8+ T cells from blood. These receptors were taken from a human donor with classical Hodgkin lymphoma. The CDR3 runs from the conserved cysteine through the conserved F or W. Each record gives: D gene, J gene, V gene, clone size, CDR3 protein, CDR3 DNA. The D gene is left open where the match is weak. Some rows have no size entry. The others give once, few or many, or a class for an expanded clone.

>.|TRBJ1-1|TRBV7-2|.
CASSLVWGRGGTEAFF
TGTGCCAGCAGCTTAGTTTGGGGTCGAGGGGGCACTGAAGCTTTCTTT
>.|TRBJ1-2|TRBV9|.
CASSVGLGTTNYGYTF
TGTGCCAGCAGCGTAGGATTGGGCACTACTAACTATGGCTACACCTTC
>.|TRBJ1-1|TRBV23-1|.
CASSLDWTARTEAFF
TGCGCCAGCAGTCTAGACTGGACAGCCCGCACTGAAGCTTTCTTT
>.|TRBJ1-2|TRBV5-1|.
CASSTSASYGYTF
TGCGCCAGCAGCACAAGCGCCTCCTATGGCTACACCTTC
>.|TRBJ1-1|TRBV27|few
CASSLTGELAEAFF
TGTGCCAGCAGTCTCACGGGGGAGTTGGCTGAAGCTTTCTTT
>TRBD1|TRBJ2-7|TRBV10-3|.
CAISEEGTGSLEQYF
TGTGCCATCAGTGAAGAGGGGACAGGGTCCCTCGAGCAGTACTTC
>.|TRBJ2-6|TRBV9|.
CASSARGSGANVLTF
TGTGCCAGCAGCGCCCGTGGCTCTGGGGCCAACGTCCTGACTTTC
>.|TRBJ1-5|TRBV21-1|.
CASSKETPSSNQPQHF
TGTGCCAGCAGCAAAGAAACACCCAGTAGCAATCAGCCCCAGCATTTT
>TRBD2|TRBJ2-1|TRBV27|.
CASRKGGKGEQFF
TGTGCCAGCAGGAAGGGAGGGAAGGGTGAGCAGTTCTTC
>TRBD2|TRBJ2-1|TRBV6-5|once
CASSYSSGRAYNEQFF
TGTGCCAGCAGTTACTCCAGCGGGAGGGCCTACAATGAGCAGTTCTTC
>.|TRBJ1-2|TRBV6-6|.
CASRGSYRLNYGYTF
TGTGCCAGCAGGGGATCATACAGGCTTAACTATGGCTACACCTTC
>TRBD2|TRBJ2-5|TRBV4-1|.
CASSPGAGVLLETQYF
TGCGCCAGCAGCCCGGGAGCGGGAGTGCTTCTAGAGACCCAGTACTTC
>.|TRBJ1-2|TRBV6-5|.
CASRFQWGLNYGYTF
TGTGCCAGCAGGTTTCAGTGGGGCCTTAATTATGGCTACACCTTC
>.|TRBJ2-3|TRBV28|once
CASSPTQGGTDTQYF
TGTGCCAGCAGCCCAACCCAGGGGGGGACAGATACGCAGTATTTT
>.|TRBJ1-3|TRBV19|.
CASRPAGGGQEGNTIYF
TGTGCCAGTAGACCCGCCGGGGGGGGGCAAGAAGGAAACACCATATATTTT
>.|TRBJ2-7|TRBV2|.
CAGSDGRTYEQYF
TGTGCCGGCTCGGATGGGCGGACCTACGAGCAGTACTTC
>TRBD2|TRBJ2-3|TRBV5-1|.
CASSLAGGFTDTQYF
TGCGCCAGCAGCTTAGCGGGGGGCTTCACAGATACGCAGTATTTT
>.|TRBJ2-2|TRBV5-6|.
CASSLAPSINTGELFF
TGTGCCAGCAGCTTGGCCCCTAGCATCAACACCGGGGAGCTGTTTTTT
>.|TRBJ2-1|TRBV6-5|.
CASWTKGAVNNEQFF
TGTGCCAGCTGGACGAAAGGGGCGGTAAACAATGAGCAGTTCTTC
>TRBD1|TRBJ1-2|TRBV5-6|few
CASSLPGQTYGYTF
TGTGCCAGCAGCTTACCGGGACAGACCTATGGCTACACCTTC
>TRBD2|TRBJ2-7|TRBV5-8|.
CASSFKRGAYEQYF
TGTGCCAGCAGCTTCAAGCGGGGCGCCTACGAGCAGTACTTC
>.|TRBJ2-7|TRBV15|.
CATSRTTGPYEQYF
TGTGCCACCAGCAGAACCACAGGCCCCTACGAGCAGTACTTC
>.|TRBJ2-3|TRBV7-2|once
CASVTTGAGTDTQYF
TGTGCCAGCGTCACCACCGGGGCGGGCACAGATACGCAGTATTTT
>TRBD1|TRBJ1-1|TRBV6-6|.
CASRSLGTVNTEAFF
TGTGCCAGCAGGTCCTTAGGGACAGTTAACACTGAAGCTTTCTTT
>TRBD2|TRBJ2-1|TRBV11-3|.
CASSLGGRAGEGDNEQFF
TGTGCCAGCAGCTTAGGTGGGAGGGCGGGAGAAGGAGATAATGAGCAGTTCTTC
>.|TRBJ1-1|TRBV2|.
CASEPNKNTEAFF
TGTGCCAGCGAACCTAATAAGAACACTGAAGCTTTCTTT
>TRBD1|TRBJ1-1|TRBV27|once
CASRQVRDRDTEAFF
TGTGCCAGCAGACAAGTCCGGGACAGGGATACTGAAGCTTTCTTT
>.|TRBJ1-4|TRBV6-5|.
CATYGGMGEKLFF
TGTGCCACCTACGGGGGAATGGGTGAAAAACTGTTTTTT
>.|TRBJ2-7|TRBV10-1|few
CAIDGLGQSNPYEQYF
TGCGCCATCGACGGTCTTGGACAGTCGAACCCCTACGAGCAGTACTTC
>.|TRBJ2-3|TRBV29-1|.
CSVDLDSTDTQYF
TGCAGCGTTGACCTGGACAGCACAGATACGCAGTATTTT
>TRBD1|TRBJ1-4|TRBV19|once
CAGEGQPIATNEKLFF
TGTGCCGGCGAGGGACAGCCTATTGCAACTAATGAAAAACTGTTTTTT
>.|TRBJ1-4|TRBV4-1|.
CASSQDGLFGEGTNEKLFF
TGCGCCAGCAGCCAAGATGGATTGTTCGGGGAGGGAACTAATGAAAAACTGTTTTTT
>TRBD1|TRBJ2-7|TRBV6-5|.
CASSWGTASYEQYF
TGTGCCAGCAGCTGGGGGACAGCTTCCTACGAGCAGTACTTC
>TRBD1|TRBJ2-3|TRBV9|.
CASSVQGAVDTQYF
TGTGCCAGCAGCGTACAGGGGGCGGTAGATACGCAGTATTTT
>.|TRBJ1-2|TRBV6-5|.
CASSYSVRGLYGYTF
TGTGCCAGCAGTTACTCCGTTCGGGGTTTGTATGGCTACACCTTC
>.|TRBJ1-2|TRBV4-2|.
CASSQVGRGRLDTF
TGTGCCAGCAGCCAAGTCGGCCGGGGGAGGTTAGACACCTTC
>.|TRBJ2-1|TRBV9|.
CASSVGGTMNEQFF
TGTGCCAGCAGCGTAGGCGGCACGATGAATGAGCAGTTCTTC
>.|TRBJ1-2|TRBV18|.
CASSPPPYRSFYGYTF
TGTGCCAGCTCACCACCACCCTACAGGTCGTTCTATGGCTACACCTTC
>TRBD2|TRBJ2-7|TRBV6-1|.
CASSERGSGGREQYF
TGTGCCAGCAGTGAAAGAGGTTCGGGGGGGCGGGAGCAGTACTTC
>TRBD2|TRBJ2-7|TRBV27|.
CASSWTSGYEQYF
TGTGCCAGTAGTTGGACTAGCGGCTACGAGCAGTACTTC
>.|TRBJ1-1|TRBV7-2|.
CASSSNTEAFF
TGTGCCAGCAGCTCGAACACTGAAGCTTTCTTT
>.|TRBJ2-5|TRBV6-5|.
CASASGPLRTQYF
TGTGCCAGCGCCTCGGGACCCTTGCGGACCCAGTACTTC
>TRBD1|TRBJ2-3|TRBV5-1|.
CASSLDGDRADTQYF
TGCGCCAGCAGCTTGGATGGGGACAGGGCAGATACGCAGTATTTT
>.|TRBJ1-3|TRBV2|.
CASSEWAGLNTIYF
TGTGCCAGCAGTGAATGGGCAGGGCTAAACACCATATATTTT
>.|TRBJ2-7|TRBV6-5|.
CASSYRTDSSYEQYF
TGTGCCAGCAGTTACAGAACAGACAGCTCCTACGAGCAGTACTTC